This TCR beta chain came from a study of T cells in women clearing cervical HPV infection. Study as a whole: Cases' blood sampling followed lesion detection by median roughly five months (90 to 200).

Some clones are missing from TCRdb's copy, which holds only in-frame ones; the method was immunoSEQ multiplex PCR. Here the sample table reports some 16,000 clones. Sequences were obtained from blood buffy coat. This clonotype originated in a woman aged 18 to 75 with a cervical HPV16 infection that either progressed to CIN3+ or cleared (not recorded which).

CDR3 region: CASSFSGRRETQYF. CDR3 DNA (partial): TGTGCCAGCAGCTTTAGCGGGCGGCGCGAGACC. The V and J genes are TRBV7-2 and TRBJ2-5; 7 nucleotides line up with TRBD2. From the germline J gene comes the end of the CDR3, since the read stops 3 residues before it. Per germline, CDR1 SGHTA and CDR2 FQGNSA. The CDR3 is 14 residues long. V lost 3 bases, J lost 5 bases, and 6 bases stayed unmatched.